This T cell receptor (beta chain) was recovered during a study of blood T cell repertoires in COVID-19. Study-wide background: Spain, Italy and the United States supplied samples that represented acute and convalescent COVID-19. T cells, B-cell-depleted T cells, or PBMCs supplied cDNA or gDNA.

Original processing methods: Estimated nucleated cell counts came from reference gene primer amplification. Method: immunoSEQ multiplex PCR; TCRdb's copy keeps in-frame clones and lacks some. V and J calls and clone size are copied from that table; D and trimming were computed from the DNA. The table shows 60,000 or so clones, with approximately 90% occurring only once. This clone was observed once. Germline CDR1 and CDR2: MNHEY and SVGAGI. V was pared by 4 bases and J by 1 base, with 13 bases between. CDR3 length equals 15 residues. This sequence was found in a man between 60 and 75 years old with acute or convalescent COVID-19. Sequencing was carried out using peripheral blood. The J gene is TRBJ1-2, the V gene TRBV6-5; D may be TRBD1 (5 bases). The CDR3 coding sequence is TGTGCCAGCAGTTGGCCGGGCGGGGGTAACTATGGCTACACCTTC. Translation: CASSWPGGGNYGYTF.